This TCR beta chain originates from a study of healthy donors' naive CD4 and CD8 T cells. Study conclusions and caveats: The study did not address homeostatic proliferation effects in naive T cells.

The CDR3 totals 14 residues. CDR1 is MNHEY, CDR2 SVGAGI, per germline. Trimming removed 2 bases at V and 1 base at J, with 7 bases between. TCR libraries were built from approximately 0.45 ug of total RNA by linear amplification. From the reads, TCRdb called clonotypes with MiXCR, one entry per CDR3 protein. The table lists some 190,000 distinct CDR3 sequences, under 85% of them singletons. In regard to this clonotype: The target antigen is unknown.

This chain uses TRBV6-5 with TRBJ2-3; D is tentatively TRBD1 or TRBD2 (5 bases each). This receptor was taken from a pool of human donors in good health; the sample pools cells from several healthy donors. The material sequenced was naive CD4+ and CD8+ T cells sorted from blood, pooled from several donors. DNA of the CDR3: TGTGCCAGCAGTTACGGGGGAGGCACAGATACGCAGTATTTT. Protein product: CASSYGGGTDTQYF.